The present T cell receptor (beta chain) was sequenced within a study of early T cells in non-severe SARS-CoV-2 infection. The V gene lost 0 bases and the J gene lost 9 bases, with 7 bases spanning the gap. The germline V gene has CDR1 SGHRS and CDR2 YFSETQ. This CDR3 region has 12 residues. Unique molecular identifiers were affixed to single, distinct cDNA molecules. TCRdb re-called the 5' RACE reads with MiXCR, one entry per CDR3 protein. Counted here are 25,000 to 30,000 distinct CDR3 sequences, roughly 4% occurring once; the ten biggest clones make up around 10%. The table lists this clonotype with many counts.

The receptor was derived from an adult who was a healthcare worker with PCR-confirmed SARS-CoV-2 infection or an uninfected control (not recorded which). The rearrangement joins TRBV5-1 to TRBJ2-1; D not certain. The sequenced material came from whole blood. The DNA of the CDR3 is TGCGCCAGCAGCTTGGTACTAACTGAGCAGTTCTTC. Its protein product is CASSLVLTEQFF.